This passage covers 9 T cell receptor beta chains from one sample sequenced in a study of T cell repertoires in cytomegalovirus infection (dated by TCRdb to the late 2010s). TCRdb lists the instrument as Illumina HiSeq 1500. Starting from the raw public reads, TCRdb applied fastp trimming at Q25, assembled clones with MiXCR and retained in-frame beta chains. Rows are unified per CDR3 protein, each entry keeping the most common DNA and genes. This sample has under 200,000 distinct CDR3 sequences in its table, and 28% of those were observed once. The biggest ten clones account for 30% to 35% of the sample. Sequencing was performed on PBMCs. These receptor sequences come from a human donor in good health (CMV status not recorded). Some clones in this sample may be carry-over from other donors' samples.

The V call is TRBV10-3, the J call TRBJ2-1, with a possible D match to TRBD2 (6 bases). V was clipped by 7 bases and J by 4 bases, with 23 bases between them. The germline V gene has CDR1 ENHRY and CDR2 SYGVKD. The CDR3 spans 17 residues. This CDR3 is CAINGASARNSYNEQFF. The CDR3 DNA reads as TGTGCCATCAACGGAGCTAGCGCTCGTAACTCTTACAATGAGCAGTTCTTC.

V and J are TRBV11-1 and TRBJ2-7, with D perhaps matching TRBD1 (5 bases). This CDR3 has 15 amino acids. The V and J ends lost 5 bases and 7 bases respectively, with 21 bases between them. The germline V gene encodes CDR1 SGHAT and CDR2 FQDESV (reference sequence). The CDR3 coding sequence is TGTGCCAGCAGCCTGGCGTATGACAGCCGCCGGGAGCAGTACTTC. It specifies CASSLAYDSRREQYF.

This clonotype has a handful of counts. The chain is built from TRBV25-1 and TRBJ2-7; possibly TRBD1 for D (5 bases). Germline V lookup: CDR1 MGHDK, CDR2 SYGVNS. The germline V and J ends were trimmed by 0 bases and 5 bases, with 11 bases remaining between them. This CDR3 comprises 14 residues. The CDR3 DNA reads as TGTGCCAGCAGTGAATACAGGGAAGTCGACGAGCAGTACTTC. Translation gives CASSEYREVDEQYF.

The chain links TRBV27 to TRBJ2-7; 8 bases map to TRBD2. From germline, CDR1 is MNHEY and CDR2 SMNVEV (reference sequence). The CDR3 is 14 residues long. V shed 2 bases, J shed 5 bases, and the junction held 5 bases outside the gene matches. Here the CDR3 DNA reads TGTGCCAGCAGTTTAGGACTAGCCAGGGACGAGCAGTACTTC. Encoded protein: CASSLGLARDEQYF.

The chain recombines TRBV7-6 with TRBJ1-3; D possibly corresponds to TRBD1 (5 bases). V lost 1 base and J 4 bases, leaving 14 bases between the germline ends. Germline CDR1 and CDR2: SGHVS and FNYEAQ. The CDR3 is 16 residues long. The CDR3 bases are TGTGCCAGCAGCTTAGAATCCCGGGGGGACGGAAACACCATATATTTT. It encodes CASSLESRGDGNTIYF.

V gene TRBV4-1 combines with J gene TRBJ1-2, with unresolved D. The CDR3 totals 15 residues. CDR1 and CDR2 from the germline V gene are MGHRA and YSYEKL. V lost 1 base, J lost 4 bases, and 13 bases lay in between. CDR3 region: CASSQGTIVVYGYTF. Here the CDR3 DNA reads TGCGCCAGCAGCCAAGGGACGATCGTAGTCTATGGCTACACCTTC.

This chain connects TRBV6-2 or TRBV6-3 to TRBJ1-1; a weak D match, TRBD1 (6 bases). The CDR3 extends over 14 amino acids. Germline V lookup: CDR1 MNHEY, CDR2 SVGEGT. V lost 6 bases and J 0 bases, leaving 11 bases between the germline ends. CDR3 sequence (DNA): TGTGCCAGCAGGAGGGACACAATGAACACTGAAGCTTTCTTT. This sequence encodes CASRRDTMNTEAFF.

The chain couples TRBV11-2 to TRBJ2-5; unclear D gene. Trimming took 7 bases from V and 5 from J, leaving 17 bases between them. Germline V gene sequence: CDR1 SGHAT, CDR2 FQNNGV. There are 14 residues in the CDR3. CDR3 region: CASTPLGPPETQYF. CDR3 DNA: TGTGCCAGCACCCCTCTCGGCCCCCCGGAGACCCAGTACTTC. The full variable domain, rest sourced from reference TRBV11-2 and TRBJ2-5, is EAGVAQSPRYKIIEKRQSVAFWCNPISGHATLYWYQQILGQGPKLLIQFQNNGVVDDSQLPKDRFSAERLKGVDSTLKIQPAKLEDSAVYLCASTPLGPPETQYFGPGTRLLVL.

The gene calls are TRBV5-4 and TRBJ1-2; D might be TRBD1 (6 bases). V lost 6 bases and J lost 4, with 16 bases in between. Germline values: CDR1 SGHNT, CDR2 YYREEE (reference sequence). The CDR3 is 14 amino acids. For the CDR3, the DNA is TGTGCCAGCACTCTGAGGGGGGCCCGCTATGGCTACACCTTC. This translates into CASTLRGARYGYTF.